The 10 T cell receptor beta chains given below trace back to one sample, sequenced in a study of Graves' ophthalmopathy and Graves' hyperthyroidism. Researchers took RNA transcripts and amplified TCR beta CDR3 regions from them. Scientists carried out first-round RT-PCR using HTBI primers and then a second-round multiplex PCR. TCRdb independently ran MiXCR on the multiplex PCR reads; one entry per CDR3 protein. Seen here are approximately 480,000 distinct CDR3 sequences, about an eighth observed once, and the top ten hold around 9.8%. The sequenced sample was blood. Source of these receptors: a woman under 40 with Graves' ophthalmopathy.

This clonotype has at least ten counts. V is TRBV28 and J is TRBJ1-1, with 7 bases identical to TRBD1. Unmatched junction bases numbered 6, after V lost 4 bases and J lost 1 base. The CDR3 runs to 15 residues. Per the germline V gene, CDR1 is MDHEN and CDR2 is SYDVKM. CDR3 residues: CASSYWTGQNTEAFF. In DNA, the CDR3 is TGTGCCAGCAGTTACTGGACAGGACAGAACACTGAAGCTTTCTTT.

J is TRBJ2-3 and V is TRBV11-2, with TRBD2 identical over 9 bases. There are 15 residues in the CDR3. With V trimmed by 1 base and J by 5 bases, 4 bases remained unmatched. Looked up from germline, CDR1 is SGHAT and CDR2 is FQNNGV. The CDR3, as DNA: TGTGCCAGCAGCTTAGTAGCGGGAGTTAAAGATACGCAGTATTTT. The encoded protein is CASSLVAGVKDTQYF.

The CDR3: CASSSNVGGYTF. The CDR3 nucleotides are TGTGCCAGCAGCTCGAACGTCGGAGGCTACACCTTC. The rearrangement joins TRBV7-6 to TRBJ1-2; D unresolved. The germline V gene has CDR1 SGHVS and CDR2 FNYEAQ. This CDR3 contains 12 residues. Trimming took 4 bases from V and 8 from J, leaving 11 bases between them.

V gene TRBV6-2 or TRBV6-3 combines with J gene TRBJ2-5; D is unclear. V was pared by 7 bases and J by 4 bases, with 10 bases between. The CDR3 has 12 residues. The V gene's germline CDR1 is MNHEY and CDR2 SVGEGT. CDR3 bases: TGTGCCAGCACCGAGTGGGGAGAGACCCAGTACTTC. It translates to CASTEWGETQYF.

This clonotype was detected ten times or more. The chain employs TRBV11-1 and TRBJ2-7, with D unresolved. CDR3 length: 15 amino acids. Trimming shortened V by 7 bases and J by 5 bases, and 21 bases separated the two germline ends. Germline V gene lookup returns CDR1 SGHAT and CDR2 FQDESV (reference sequence). The CDR3 sequence: CASISDPRSPNEQYF. Written as DNA, the CDR3 is TGTGCCAGCATTTCGGATCCGAGATCCCCTAACGAGCAGTACTTC.

This clonotype was detected ten times or more. The V call is TRBV20-1, the J call TRBJ1-2; D not certain. CDR1 and CDR2 (germline): DFQATT, SNEGSKA (reference sequence). V lost 0 bases and J lost 8, with 10 bases in between. The CDR3 contains 12 residues. The CDR3 DNA follows: TGCAGTGCTAGAGATCCCCATTCAGGCTACACCTTC. As protein: CSARDPHSGYTF.

This clonotype was found a few times. The CDR3 loop is CASSPRGVGGNTEAFF. In DNA, the CDR3 is TGTGCCAGCAGCCCACGAGGGGTGGGGGGGAACACTGAAGCTTTCTTT. J is TRBJ1-1 and V is TRBV3-1, with D possibly being TRBD1 (5 bases). Germline V gives CDR1 LGHDT, CDR2 YNNKEL (reference sequence). The CDR3 spans 16 residues. V was shortened by 4 bases and J by 1 base, with 16 bases between the two germline ends.

In this sample, this clonotype turned up many times. The rearrangement links TRBV12-3 or TRBV12-4 to TRBJ1-2; 7 positions match TRBD1. The CDR3 sequence is 13 residues long. Losses at the gene ends were 3 bases for V and 7 bases for J; bases not matched to a gene: 5. In nucleotides, the CDR3 is TGTGCCAGCAGTTTGGCGACAGGGTCTGGCTACACCTTC. Its translation is CASSLATGSGYTF.

The chain has TRBV19 and TRBJ2-2, with 15 bases lining up with TRBD2. Trimming at V came to 7 bases and at J to 0 bases, leaving 6 bases not matched to a gene. The germline CDR1 and CDR2 sequences are LNHDA and SQIVND (reference sequence). There are 18 residues in the CDR3. CDR3 in amino acids: CASKLGTSGRSNTGELFF. CDR3 in DNA: TGTGCCAGTAAACTCGGGACTAGCGGGAGGTCGAACACCGGGGAGCTGTTTTTT.

CDR3 sequence: CASSIGGDYEQYF. The CDR3 bases are TGTGCCAGTAGTATTGGGGGGGACTACGAGCAGTACTTC. V and J are TRBV19 and TRBJ2-7; 7 bases are shared with TRBD2. CDR3 length: 13 residues. The germline V gene encodes CDR1 LNHDA and CDR2 SQIVND (reference sequence). The V segment lost 3 bases and the J segment 3 bases; nucleotides outside the gene matches: 2.